Listed here are 28 T cell receptor beta chains from one sample, sequenced in a study of blood T cell repertoires in COVID-19. Sequencing was performed with immunoSEQ multiplex PCR; in TCRdb, only in-frame clones are kept and a portion is missing. Altogether around 46,000 clones are present, around 87% being singletons, with the ten largest covering 2.1%. The material sequenced was peripheral blood. The receptor source for this set is a woman older than 75 with COVID-19, enrolled during active disease.

This rearrangement joins TRBV6-5 to TRBJ2-5, with TRBD2 identical over 11 bases. This CDR3 spans 15 amino acids. V shed 7 bases, J shed 4 bases, and the junction held 8 bases outside the gene matches. The germline CDR1 and CDR2 sequences are MNHEY and SVGAGI. Here the CDR3 DNA reads TGTGCCAGCACCTTACTAGCGGGAGTCAGAGAGACCCAGTACTTC. Encoded protein: CASTLLAGVRETQYF.

This chain connects TRBV3-1 (or the pseudogene TRBV3-2) to TRBJ2-7; 9 bases line up with TRBD2. V gave up 2 bases and J gave up 6 bases; unmatched junction bases: 5. This CDR3 has 14 residues. The germline CDR1 and CDR2 sequences are LGHDT and YNNKEL (reference sequence). The CDR3: CASSQNAGGVEQYF. In DNA, the CDR3 is TGTGCCAGCAGCCAAAATGCGGGAGGGGTCGAGCAGTACTTC.

The V call is TRBV11-3, the J call TRBJ2-2; D might be TRBD1 (5 bases). CDR1 and CDR2 from the germline V gene are SGHNT and YENEEA. There are 15 residues in the CDR3. Deletions cut 2 bases from V and 5 bases from J, with 12 bases between. This CDR3 reads CASSLQGGRTGELFF. CDR3 DNA sequence: TGTGCCAGCAGCTTACAGGGTGGTCGAACCGGGGAGCTGTTTTTT.

The chain joins TRBV6-5 to TRBJ1-3; the D gene is possibly TRBD1 (5 bases). Trimming left V 2 bases short and J 0 bases short, with 11 bases between. Germline assignment: CDR1 MNHEY and CDR2 SVGAGI. The CDR3 covers 16 residues. CDR3 DNA sequence: TGTGCCAGCAGTTACAACCCAGGGTACTCTGGAAACACCATATATTTT. Translating gives CASSYNPGYSGNTIYF.

The J gene is TRBJ1-3, the V gene TRBV25-1; D not certain. V gave up 2 bases and J gave up 0 bases, with 11 bases separating them. CDR3 length: 16 amino acids. Germline V gene lookup returns CDR1 MGHDK and CDR2 SYGVNS. CDR3 bases: TGTGCCAGCAGTGAACGTGGTCCTAGCTCTGGAAACACCATATATTTT. This sequence encodes CASSERGPSSGNTIYF.

The chain joins TRBV6-6 to TRBJ2-3; the D gene is possibly TRBD1 (6 bases). Trimming removed 5 bases at V and 4 bases at J, with 28 bases between. Germline lookup yields CDR1 MNHNY and CDR2 SVGAGI (reference sequence). CDR3 length: 19 amino acids. CDR3 DNA sequence: TGTGCCAGCAGTCCGGGCCTCCTGGGGTCGGACAGATACGCAGATACGCAGTATTTT. Translating gives CASSPGLLGSDRYADTQYF.

The chain combines TRBV18 with TRBJ1-2; 8 nucleotides align to TRBD1. CDR1 and CDR2 (germline): KGHSH, LQKENI. CDR3 length: 16 amino acids. V gave up 3 bases and J gave up 1 base; unmatched junction bases: 7. The CDR3 here is CASSPADRALNYGYTF. The CDR3 coding sequence is TGTGCCAGCTCACCCGCGGACAGGGCGCTTAACTATGGCTACACCTTC.

The chain employs TRBV7-2 and TRBJ2-1; D remains unclear. The CDR3 is 15 amino acids. CDR1 is SGHTA, CDR2 FQGNSA, per germline. V shed 5 bases and J shed 0 bases, with 11 bases lying between them. DNA for the CDR3: TGTGCCAGCAGCCCCGACTCTCCCTCCTACAATGAGCAGTTCTTC. Protein sequence: CASSPDSPSYNEQFF.

The V gene is TRBV29-1, the J gene TRBJ2-7; 7 nucleotides line up with TRBD2. Trimming removed 1 base from V and 5 bases from J; junction bases left unmatched: 2. CDR3 length equals 12 residues. Germline V CDR1 and CDR2: SQVTM, ANQGSEA. This CDR3 is CSVEVGGDEQYF. CDR3 coding DNA: TGCAGCGTTGAAGTGGGGGGGGACGAGCAGTACTTC.

In DNA, the CDR3 is TGTGCCAGCAAGAGATGGGGCTCGACGAACCTTGAAGCTTTCTTT. Protein product: CASKRWGSTNLEAFF. The rearrangement uses TRBV11-2 and TRBJ1-1, with TRBD1 as a possible D gene (5 bases). Per the germline V gene, CDR1 is SGHAT and CDR2 is FQNNGV. CDR3 length: 15 amino acids. Trimming cost V 7 bases and J 7 bases, with 22 bases left between them. Complete variable domain (other parts from reference TRBV11-2 and TRBJ1-1): EAGVAQSPRYKIIEKRQSVAFWCNPISGHATLYWYQQILGQGPKLLIQFQNNGVVDDSQLPKDRFSAERLKGVDSTLKIQPAKLEDSAVYLCASKRWGSTNLEAFFGQGTRLTVV.

V and J are TRBV19 and TRBJ2-1, with D tentatively TRBD1 (5 bases). The CDR3 is made up of 14 amino acids. V was clipped by 3 bases and J by 3 bases, with 9 bases between them. Germline V CDR1 and CDR2: LNHDA, SQIVND (reference sequence). DNA of the CDR3: TGTGCCAGTAGTATCAGGACAAACTACAATGAGCAGTTCTTC. Amino acid sequence: CASSIRTNYNEQFF.

V is TRBV7-8 and J is TRBJ1-4; a possible D gene is TRBD1 (5 bases). V was pared by 2 bases and J by 5 bases, with 12 bases between. Germline V CDR1 and CDR2: SGHVS, FQNEAQ. The CDR3 consists of 15 residues. CDR3 region: CASSLRGRTNEKLFF. The DNA for the CDR3 is TGTGCCAGCAGCTTAAGGGGCAGGACGAATGAAAAACTGTTTTTT.

V is TRBV11-2 and J is TRBJ1-1, with unresolved D. This CDR3 is built from 14 residues. CDR1 and CDR2 (germline): SGHAT, FQNNGV. V dropped 1 base and J dropped 7 bases, with 13 bases sitting between them. Here the CDR3 reads CASSLVGGGVEAFF. CDR3 coding DNA: TGTGCCAGCAGCTTAGTAGGCGGAGGAGTTGAAGCTTTCTTT.

The gene calls are TRBV30 and TRBJ1-1; D is ambiguous. Trimming stripped 0 bases from V and 10 bases from J, with 12 bases between. Looked up from germline, CDR1 is GTSNPN and CDR2 is SVGIG (reference sequence). The CDR3 has 12 residues. The CDR3 DNA is TGTGCCTGGAGTGTACTAAAGGGAGTAGCTTTCTTT. Its protein product is CAWSVLKGVAFF. The full variable domain, in which reference TRBV30 and TRBJ1-1 provide the parts outside the CDR3, is SQTIHQWPATLVQPVGSPLSLECTVEGTSNPNLYWYRQAAGRGLQLLFYSVGIGQISSEVPQNLSASRPQDRQFILSSKKLLLSDSGFYLCAWSVLKGVAFFGQGTRLTVV.

This CDR3 is CASKDRGGSNSPLHF. For the CDR3, the DNA is TGTGCCAGCAAAGACAGAGGCGGTTCAAATTCACCCCTCCACTTT. This chain connects TRBV25-1 to TRBJ1-6; perhaps TRBD1 as D (5 bases). Looked up from germline, CDR1 is MGHDK and CDR2 is SYGVNS. V was pared by 7 bases and J by 7 bases, with 17 bases between. The CDR3 is made up of 15 amino acids.

The chain has TRBV5-1 and TRBJ1-2, with 7 bases lining up with TRBD1. Trimming at V came to 4 bases and at J to 3 bases, leaving 15 bases not matched to a gene. The CDR3 has 17 amino acids. Germline CDR1 is SGHRS and CDR2 is YFSETQ. CDR3 residues: CASSAGQDHVRDYGYTF. The CDR3 DNA follows: TGCGCCAGCAGCGCCGGACAGGACCACGTTCGGGACTATGGCTACACCTTC.

The rearrangement joins TRBV3-1 (or the pseudogene TRBV3-2) to TRBJ2-7, with D possibly matching TRBD2 (5 bases). Deletions cut 1 base from V and 2 bases from J, with 12 bases between. The V gene's germline CDR1 is LGHDT and CDR2 YNNKEL (reference sequence). The CDR3 consists of 15 residues. The CDR3 DNA reads as TGTGCCAGCAGCCAAGGGGGAATTAGCGCCTACGAGCAGTACTTC. This gives the protein CASSQGGISAYEQYF.

V is TRBV6-5 and J is TRBJ1-5, with 9 bases fitting TRBD1. The length of the CDR3 is 14 residues. V was clipped by 6 bases and J by 6 bases; unmatched bases: 6. Looked up from germline, CDR1 is MNHEY and CDR2 is SVGAGI. This CDR3 is CASRGQGTSQPQHF. CDR3 nucleotides: TGTGCCAGCAGGGGACAGGGAACGTCTCAGCCCCAGCATTTT.

V gene TRBV5-1 combines with J gene TRBJ2-7; D is possibly TRBD1 (5 bases). The CDR3 is 14 amino acids. Germline V CDR1 and CDR2: SGHRS, YFSETQ. V gave up 1 base and J gave up 2 bases, with 10 bases separating them. CDR3: CASSLQGQTYEQYF. The DNA for the CDR3 is TGCGCCAGCAGCTTGCAGGGTCAGACCTACGAGCAGTACTTC.

The chain is built from TRBV9 and TRBJ2-1, with D perhaps matching TRBD2 (6 bases). V was shortened by 3 bases and J by 0 bases, with 22 bases between the two germline ends. The CDR3 runs to 19 residues. Germline lookup yields CDR1 SGDLS and CDR2 YYNGEE. CDR3: CASSAITMGGKSSYNEQFF. As DNA, the CDR3 is TGTGCCAGCAGCGCGATCACCATGGGGGGAAAGAGCTCCTACAATGAGCAGTTCTTC.

This clone was seen a single time. This chain uses TRBV6-6 with TRBJ1-5; 9 bases are shared with TRBD1. Germline assignment: CDR1 MNHNY and CDR2 SVGAGI (reference sequence). The length of the CDR3 is 14 residues. Trimming took 6 bases from V and 7 from J; bases not matched to a gene: 7. Here the CDR3 DNA reads TGTGCCAGCAGAATTGGACAGGGGAACCAGCCCCAGCATTTT. Encoded protein: CASRIGQGNQPQHF.

The CDR3 DNA is TGTGCCAGCATGCTTCAGGGGCTGGGTGAAAAACTGTTTTTT. Residues: CASMLQGLGEKLFF. The J gene is TRBJ1-4, the V gene TRBV2, with D possibly being TRBD1 (6 bases). The CDR3 runs to 14 residues. The V end was cut by 7 bases, the J end by 7 bases, with 16 bases between. CDR1 and CDR2 (germline): SNHLY, FYNNEI.

This clone was seen a few times. The rearrangement joins TRBV6-5 to TRBJ2-7; D uncertain. The germline CDR1 and CDR2 sequences are MNHEY and SVGAGI. Trimming shortened V by 10 bases and J by 3 bases, and 10 bases separated the two germline ends. This CDR3 is 11 amino acids long. This chain's CDR3 is CATTGYYEQYF. The CDR3 DNA is TGTGCCACGACGGGTTACTACGAGCAGTACTTC.

The chain carries TRBV19 and TRBJ1-5, with TRBD1 identical over 7 bases. Trimming at V came to 7 bases and at J to 2 bases, leaving 8 bases not matched to a gene. Germline lookup yields CDR1 LNHDA and CDR2 SQIVND (reference sequence). This CDR3 has 15 amino acids. The CDR3 nucleotides read TGTGCCAGTACCTATGGACAGGAGGGCAATCAGCCCCAGCATTTT. Its translation is CASTYGQEGNQPQHF.

The V call is TRBV7-9, the J call TRBJ1-2; D gene uncertain. The CDR3 is 15 residues long. CDR1 and CDR2 from the germline V gene are SEHNR and FQNEAQ (reference sequence). The ends were cut back, 5 bases at V and 6 bases at J, with 19 bases in the middle. This chain's CDR3 is CASSPWGGSTNGYTF. The CDR3 nucleotides are TGTGCCAGCAGCCCATGGGGAGGCTCAACTAATGGCTACACCTTC.

This clone was seen once. This chain connects TRBV2 to TRBJ2-7; TRBD2 matches at 11 bases. CDR3 length: 14 amino acids. Germline V gene sequence: CDR1 SNHLY, CDR2 FYNNEI. Trimming cost V 6 bases and J 2 bases; bases outside gene matches: 3. The CDR3 DNA is TGTGCCAGCAGAGTAGCGGGAGGGCCCTACGAGCAGTACTTC. This translates into CASRVAGGPYEQYF. The variable domain in full, with the rest retrieved from reference TRBV2 and TRBJ2-7, is EPEVTQTPSHQVTQMGQEVILRCVPISNHLYFYWYRQILGQKVEFLVSFYNNEISEKSEIFDDQFSVERPDGSNFTLKIRSTKLEDSAMYFCASRVAGGPYEQYFGPGTRLTVT.

The chain carries TRBV3-1 (or the pseudogene TRBV3-2) and TRBJ2-2; TRBD1 aligns across 7 bases. Per germline, CDR1 LGHDT and CDR2 YNNKEL (reference sequence). The CDR3 totals 17 residues. Trimming took 4 bases from V and 5 from J; bases not matched to a gene: 13. CDR3 sequence reads: CASSLYRGTALTGELFF. CDR3 nucleotides: TGTGCCAGCAGCCTCTACAGGGGAACTGCACTGACCGGGGAGCTGTTTTTT.

The gene calls are TRBV11-1 and TRBJ2-2; weak D call: TRBD1 (6 bases). The CDR3 length is 15 residues. The V gene lost 5 bases and the J gene lost 2 bases, with 12 bases spanning the gap. Germline V lookup: CDR1 SGHAT, CDR2 FQDESV (reference sequence). The CDR3 here is CASSPGARNTGELFF. For the CDR3, the DNA is TGTGCCAGCAGCCCAGGGGCCCGTAACACCGGGGAGCTGTTTTTT. The full variable domain, rest sourced from reference TRBV11-1 and TRBJ2-2, is EAEVAQSPRYKITEKSQAVAFWCDPISGHATLYWYRQILGQGPELLVQFQDESVVDDSQLPKDRFSAERLKGVDSTLKIQPAELGDSAMYLCASSPGARNTGELFFGEGSRLTVL.